This T cell receptor (beta chain) was found in a study of early T cells in non-severe SARS-CoV-2 infection. Background on the study: Unpaired chains resulted from sequencing bulk RNA of unsorted whole blood. Study observations and caveats: A preference for anti-spike CD8 responses marked VDJdb matching, which missed private and CD4 specificities.

Individually, cDNA molecules had unique molecular identifiers attached to them. Each CDR3 protein is one row after TCRdb ran MiXCR on the 5' RACE reads. The sample has under 95,000 distinct CDR3 sequences, 14% to 15% seen once; the top ten hold 5.5%. This clonotype occurred many times. Its specificity is not known. The CDR3 is 15 residues long. V was pared by 0 bases and J by 6 bases, with 11 bases between. From germline, CDR1 is MGHRA and CDR2 YSYEKL. The V gene is TRBV4-1, the J gene TRBJ2-2; no reliable D call. Input material: whole blood. The TCR sequence derives from an adult who was a healthcare worker with PCR-confirmed SARS-CoV-2 infection or an uninfected control (not recorded which). CDR3 loop: CASSQDNLVPGELFF. CDR3 sequence (DNA): TGCGCCAGCAGCCAAGATAACCTTGTCCCCGGGGAGCTGTTTTTT.